This T cell receptor beta chain was profiled in a study of blood T cell repertoires in COVID-19. About the study: Donors in the United States, Italy and Spain gave samples during acute or convalescent COVID-19.

Trimming removed 5 bases at V and 5 bases at J, with 13 bases between. Germline V lookup: CDR1 SGHVS, CDR2 FNYEAQ. This CDR3 comprises 13 residues. In the original processing: It was from reference gene primer amplification that nucleated cell counts were estimated. The repertoire was sequenced with immunoSEQ multiplex PCR; TCRdb's copy has only in-frame clones and lacks some. V and J calls and clone size are those listed in that table; D and trimming were worked out from the DNA. The table includes 300,000 or so clones, 87% detected once. The chain has TRBV7-6 and TRBJ2-7; D possibly corresponds to TRBD1 (6 bases). Sequenced sample: peripheral blood. The receptor comes from a woman in her 40s who had recovered from COVID-19. CDR3 sequence: CASSPGQDNEQYF. In nucleotides, the CDR3 is TGTGCCAGCAGCCCGGGACAAGACAACGAGCAGTACTTC.